One T cell receptor beta chain is described in this entry. Antigen unknown. The CDR3 is made up of 13 amino acids. V lost 8 bases and J 0 bases, leaving 11 bases between the germline ends. Germline assignment: CDR1 SNHLY and CDR2 FYNNEI. The sample originates from a study of CD8+CD57+ T cells in acquired aplastic anemia. Study outcomes and limitations: Patients and healthy controls showed no significant CD8+ Simpson's diversity difference.

TCR beta VDJ combinations and CDR3 sequences were profiled from genomic DNA. In TCRdb, the reads were re-called with MiXCR into one record per CDR3 protein. Here the sample spans roughly 180,000 distinct CDR3 sequences, 64% being singletons. This sequence joins TRBV2 and TRBJ2-7; D might be TRBD1 (6 bases). Sequenced input: sorted CD4+, CD8+, or CD8+CD57+ T cells (not recorded which) from PBMCs. This TCR derives from a human donor with severe aplastic anemia or a healthy control (not recorded which). The CDR3 DNA sequence: TGTGCCAGCGAGGGGGAGAGCTCCTACGAGCAGTACTTC. As protein: CASEGESSYEQYF.